The subject of this entry is one TCR beta chain. No cognate antigen has been identified for it. No base-level quality is on record; no much larger clone is a single base apart. Library method: the immunoSEQ multiplex PCR assay. DNA from the cultured, isolated CD4+ T cells was subjected to TCR beta CDR3 sequencing. In the paper's pipeline: Non-productive TCR sequences were removed, reads were trimmed to the CDR3 region, and CDR3s of at least 7 amino acids were retained. Antigen-specific clonotypes were identified with the MANAFEST web app by comparing expansion in peptide wells against reference cultures. To be called positive, a clone needed expansion at FDR<0.05 compared with the reference and with all other wells, an odds ratio greater than 5, and a frequency greater than 0.1% in two replicate wells. A clonotype was defined as cross-reactive if the clonotype was significantly expanded both in SARS-CoV-2 spike wells and in at least one common cold coronavirus spike condition. CDR3 similarity was assessed by Levenshtein distance using the stringdist R package, and unrooted trees were constructed with ape in R 3.6.1. Entries here come from immuneACCESS through TCRdb and include only in-frame sequences with V and J called. Some clones fail to appear in such tables; in the studies checked, an unresolved V gene covers under half of the shortfall, and the cause of the remainder is unknown. V and J calls plus clone size are reproduced from that table; the DNA served to infer D and trimming. Within this sample are 45,000 to 75,000 clones, with 60% to 85% of them counted one time only. Approximately 3% of the sample rests with the top ten.

CDR1 and CDR2 are read off the germline V gene as SGDLS and YYNGEE. V is pruned by 0 bases and J by 8 bases, leaving 9 bases of the junction without a gene match. Taken from cysteine to phenylalanine, the CDR3 has 15 residues. The entry retains the CDR3 DNA only, 45 bases that are in frame from base 1. This specimen comes from a study of vaccination effects on CD4 cells after COVID-19 (dated by TCRdb to between 2022 and 2023). Context from the whole study: In the ViraFEST assay, PBMC were stimulated with viral peptide pools, and TCR sequencing was then used to find antigen-specific CD4+ T cell clonotypes based on their expansion. Each participant received two doses of an mRNA SARS-CoV-2 vaccine, either BNT162b2 or mRNA-1273. SARS-CoV-2 spike-specific CD4+ TCR repertoires were compared before and after mRNA vaccination in COVID-19 convalescent patients and in infection-naive vaccine recipients. Altogether, roughly 10 COVID-19 convalescent patients and several SARS-CoV-2-naive healthy vaccine recipients made up the full study. In the study, cultures from other donors were sequenced using the Oncomine TCR Beta short-read assay on an Illumina iSeq 100. Over 1.5 million PBMC per well were cultured with approximately 10 ug/ml peptides in IMDM containing around 5.3% human AB serum, roughly 9.5 IU/ml IL-2 and gentamicin.

After roughly 11 days of culture, CD4+ T cells were isolated with the EasySep CD4+ T cell isolation kit. Healthy vaccine recipients had no prior SARS-CoV-2 infection, confirmed by negative nucleocapsid antibodies before and after vaccination. On days 3 and 7, half of the culture medium was replaced with fresh IL-2-containing medium. Each peptide stimulation condition was cultured in triplicate wells unless otherwise noted. Using Ficoll-Paque Plus gradient centrifugation, PBMC were separated from whole blood and then either used fresh or cryopreserved at -140C. The QIAamp micro DNA kit was used to extract genomic DNA from the cultured CD4+ T cells. Study-wide conclusions, independent of this receptor: Both infection-induced and vaccine-induced clones contracted markedly at late post-vaccination timepoints, which is consistent with waning T cell responses. In healthy vaccine recipients, vaccine-induced clones were almost all SARS-CoV-2 mono-reactive, with only 1 of 255 cross-reactive with common cold coronaviruses. Limitations of the study were the small number of convalescent patients and the absence of early post-infection timepoints.

This TCR derives from a human donor who received a COVID-19 vaccine. This chain joins TRBV9 to TRBJ2-3; TRBD1 matches 7 bases in the middle. The sequencing used CD4+ T cells from PBMCs cultured without peptide, collected before COVID-19 vaccination. For the CDR3, the sequence is CASSVVGVTGATQYF. The DNA is TGTGCCAGCAGCGTAGTCGGAGTAACAGGGGCTACGCAGTATTTT.